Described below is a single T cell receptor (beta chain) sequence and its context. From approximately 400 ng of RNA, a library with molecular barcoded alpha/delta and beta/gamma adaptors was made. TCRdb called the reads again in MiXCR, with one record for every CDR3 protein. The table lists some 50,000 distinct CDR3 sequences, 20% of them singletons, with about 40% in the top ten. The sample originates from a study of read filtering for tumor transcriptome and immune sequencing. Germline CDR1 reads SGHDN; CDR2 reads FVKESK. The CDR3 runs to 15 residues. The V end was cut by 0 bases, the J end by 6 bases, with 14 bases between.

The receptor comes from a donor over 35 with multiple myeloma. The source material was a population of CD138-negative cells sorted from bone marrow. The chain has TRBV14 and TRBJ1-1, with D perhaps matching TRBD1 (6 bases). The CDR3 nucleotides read TGTGCCAGCAGCCAAGAGGTGGGCAGGGGCGCTGAAGCTTTCTTT. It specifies CASSQEVGRGAEAFF.